The rows below give T cell receptor beta chains drawn from one sample of a study of T cells in Graves' hyperthyroidism and ophthalmopathy. Each CDR3 protein gets one entry after TCRdb re-called the multiplex PCR reads with MiXCR. The sample has approximately 210,000 distinct CDR3 sequences, under 20% seen once. The sequencing input was blood. These receptor sequences come from a man aged 50 to 59 with Graves' hyperthyroidism. The CDR3 runs from the conserved cysteine through the conserved F or W. A D gene is named only where the DNA matches it firmly. Clone size, where shown, is once, few, many, or a class for clones that have expanded.

j_call v_call d_call clone_size cdr3_aa cdr3_nt
TRBJ2-1 TRBV29-1 - many CSAGRYGGNEQFF TGCAGCGCCGGGCGGTATGGGGGGAATGAGCAGTTCTTC
TRBJ2-1 TRBV7-2 - many CASRGALGGAEQFF TGTGCCAGCAGGGGGGCATTGGGGGGCGCTGAGCAGTTCTTC
TRBJ2-7 TRBV5-1 TRBD2 - CASSWDEREFGYEQYF TGCGCCAGCAGCTGGGACGAGCGGGAGTTTGGCTACGAGCAGTACTTC
TRBJ2-2 TRBV6-2/TRBV6-3 - - CASSYSNRGASGTGELFF TGTGCCAGCAGTTACTCCAATCGTGGGGCGTCGGGTACCGGGGAGCTGTTTTTT
TRBJ2-7 TRBV28 - many CASSQQLGSYEQYF TGTGCCAGCAGCCAGCAGTTGGGGAGTTACGAGCAGTACTTC
TRBJ2-5 TRBV10-3 TRBD2 few CATLAEIQETQYF TGTGCCACCCTAGCGGAAATCCAAGAGACCCAGTACTTC
TRBJ2-1 TRBV5-8 - - CASSFPRAAPHEQFF TGTGCCAGCAGCTTTCCCCGGGCCGCTCCTCATGAGCAGTTCTTC
TRBJ1-5 TRBV28 - many CASSNDRLNQPQHF TGTGCCAGCAGCAACGACAGGCTAAATCAGCCCCAGCATTTT
TRBJ2-7 TRBV5-4 - - CASSLGLADTYEQYF TGTGCCAGCAGCTTGGGATTAGCTGACACCTACGAGCAGTACTTC
TRBJ2-7 TRBV11-3 TRBD1 many CASSATGFSYEQYF TGTGCCAGCAGCGCGACAGGGTTCTCCTACGAGCAGTACTTC
TRBJ2-1 TRBV28 TRBD2 many CASRTPGLAEYNEQFF TGTGCCAGCAGAACCCCGGGACTAGCGGAGTACAATGAGCAGTTCTTC
TRBJ2-7 TRBV28 - - CASSEWYEQYF TGTGCCAGCAGCGAGTGGTACGAGCAGTACTTC
TRBJ1-3 TRBV7-8 - - CASSRTTQNTIYF TGTGCCAGCAGCCGTACGACTCAAAACACCATATATTTT
TRBJ2-3 TRBV27 - - CASSLDQRTDTQYF TGTGCCAGCAGCCTAGACCAGCGTACAGATACGCAGTATTTT
TRBJ1-5 TRBV28 - many CASSLVKWRVLDSNQPQHF TGTGCCAGCAGTTTAGTCAAGTGGAGGGTTTTAGATAGCAATCAGCCCCAGCATTTT
TRBJ2-1 TRBV20-1 TRBD2 - CSAGLAGINEQFF TGCAGTGCTGGACTAGCGGGGATAAATGAGCAGTTCTTC
TRBJ2-2 TRBV11-3 - - CASSSSAGELFF TGTGCCAGCAGCTCCTCCGCCGGGGAGCTGTTTTTT
TRBJ2-1 TRBV7-2 - - CASSPSLRGNEQFF TGTGCCAGCAGCCCCAGTTTGCGCGGCAATGAGCAGTTCTTC
TRBJ2-1 TRBV11-3 TRBD2 many CASSLAWSGKAYNEQFF TGTGCCAGCAGCTTAGCCTGGAGCGGGAAAGCCTACAATGAGCAGTTCTTC
TRBJ1-5 TRBV6-1 TRBD1 many CASSTTGGNQPQHF TGTGCCAGCAGCACCACAGGGGGCAATCAGCCCCAGCATTTT
TRBJ2-3 TRBV7-2 - - CASSLAVPHTQYF TGTGCCAGCAGCTTAGCGGTACCCCATACGCAGTATTTT
TRBJ2-5 TRBV30 - - CAWSVLRRETQYF TGTGCCTGGAGTGTACTTAGGCGCGAGACCCAGTACTTC
TRBJ2-7 TRBV6-2/TRBV6-3 - many CASSPPVDSAYEQYF TGTGCCAGCAGTCCCCCGGTGGATTCAGCCTACGAGCAGTACTTC
TRBJ2-7 TRBV19 TRBD2 - CASSIRLAGGTPAYEQYF TGTGCCAGTAGTATTAGGTTAGCGGGAGGCACCCCCGCCTACGAGCAGTACTTC
TRBJ1-5 TRBV10-2 - - CASSELSQPQHF TGCGCCAGCAGTGAGTTGAGTCAGCCCCAGCATTTT
TRBJ2-3 TRBV6-1 - - CASSGAGGTDTQYF TGTGCCAGCAGTGGGGCAGGGGGCACAGATACGCAGTATTTT
TRBJ2-7 TRBV11-3 - - CASRSPGNSYEQYF TGTGCCAGCAGGTCGCCGGGAAATTCCTACGAGCAGTACTTC
TRBJ2-3 TRBV2 - many CASRYTDTQYF TGTGCCAGCAGGTACACAGATACGCAGTATTTT
TRBJ1-1 TRBV19 - - CASSARQTNTEAFF TGTGCCAGTAGTGCTCGACAGACAAACACTGAAGCTTTCTTT
TRBJ1-4 TRBV7-9 - - CASSSVGGASGEKLFF TGTGCCAGCAGCTCCGTCGGGGGGGCGAGTGGTGAAAAACTGTTTTTT
TRBJ1-2 TRBV5-6 TRBD1 many CASSRISRDSSNYGYTF TGTGCCAGCAGCCGTATATCCCGGGACAGCTCTAACTATGGCTACACCTTC
TRBJ1-2 TRBV20-1 - - CSARDVVGAPYGYTF TGCAGTGCTAGAGATGTTGTGGGGGCACCTTATGGCTACACCTTC
TRBJ1-1 TRBV3-1 TRBD1 many CASSQGQGNTEAFF TGTGCCAGCAGCCAGGGACAGGGGAACACTGAAGCTTTCTTT
TRBJ2-4 TRBV7-3 TRBD1 many CASSSGQGEFQYF TGTGCCAGCAGCTCTGGACAGGGAGAGTTTCAGTACTTC
TRBJ1-5 TRBV2 TRBD1 once CASSDIPTGAQPQHF TGTGCCAGCAGTGATATCCCCACAGGGGCTCAGCCCCAGCATTTT
TRBJ2-7 TRBV7-9 - many CASSSYLGPYEQYF TGTGCCAGCAGCTCCTACTTGGGGCCCTACGAGCAGTACTTC
TRBJ2-1 TRBV7-2 TRBD2 many CASSKVGTSALNEQFF TGTGCCAGCAGCAAAGTGGGGACTAGCGCCCTTAATGAGCAGTTCTTC